This T cell receptor beta chain originates from a study of T cell responses to AZD1222 COVID-19 vaccine. This CDR3 region has 14 residues. Germline CDR1 reads SNHLY; CDR2 reads FYNNEI. The V end lost 7 bases, the J end lost 1 base, and 13 bases lay between the germline ends. Sequencing was performed with immunoSEQ multiplex PCR; in TCRdb, only in-frame clones are kept and a portion is missing. This sample has 84,000 or so clones; roughly nine tenths occur once, and the top ten carry roughly 31%. The origin of this receptor is an adult in good health. The chain links TRBV2 to TRBJ1-1; no reliable D call. This material consisted of peripheral blood, taken on day 0 of AZD1222 vaccination. The DNA of the CDR3 is TGTGCCAGCAACCGGGCAGACGAGAACACTGAAGCTTTCTTT. It translates to CASNRADENTEAFF.